These T cell receptor beta chains were read from a single sample in a study of metastatic and nonmetastatic thyroid tumors. TCRdb reanalyzed the PCR reads with MiXCR. Of tens of thousands of clones listed, approximately 24% are singletons. Sequencing was carried out using tumor tissue. These receptors were collected from a female donor with papillary thyroid cancer or a benign thyroid nodule (not recorded which). Some clones in this sample may be carry-over from other donors' samples. The CDR3 runs from the conserved cysteine through the conserved F or W. Each record gives: J gene, D gene, V gene, CDR3 length, clone size, CDR3 protein, CDR3 DNA. D genes are given only for firm matches. Rows may omit the clone size; those that give it use once, few, many or a size class.

j_call: TRBJ2-5; d_call: TRBD1; v_call: TRBV30; cdr3_length: 13; clone_size: many; cdr3_aa: CAWSRGGEETQYF; cdr3_nt: TGTGCCTGGAGCAGAGGGGGCGAAGAGACCCAGTACTTC
j_call: TRBJ1-1; d_call: -; v_call: TRBV29-1; cdr3_length: 14; clone_size: many; cdr3_aa: CSVDAGWLNTEAFF; cdr3_nt: TGCAGCGTTGACGCAGGGTGGCTGAACACTGAAGCTTTCTTT
j_call: TRBJ1-3; d_call: -; v_call: TRBV9; cdr3_length: 15; clone_size: many; cdr3_aa: CASSAAGTIGNTIYF; cdr3_nt: TGTGCCAGCAGCGCAGCCGGGACGATTGGAAACACCATATATTTT
j_call: TRBJ2-3; d_call: TRBD2; v_call: TRBV7-2; cdr3_length: 16; clone_size: medium-sized; cdr3_aa: CASSLGTSRPTDTQYF; cdr3_nt: TGTGCCAGCAGCTTAGGGACTAGCCGGCCCACAGATACGCAGTATTTT
j_call: TRBJ1-2; d_call: TRBD1; v_call: TRBV4-1; cdr3_length: 14; clone_size: -; cdr3_aa: CASRAPGQGLGYAF; cdr3_nt: TGCGCCAGCAGAGCTCCGGGACAGGGCCTCGGCTACGCCTTT
j_call: TRBJ2-7; d_call: -; v_call: TRBV20-1; cdr3_length: 15; clone_size: -; cdr3_aa: CSARSGSESTYEQYF; cdr3_nt: TGCAGTGCTAGGTCCGGGTCCGAAAGTACCTACGAGCAGTACTTC
j_call: TRBJ1-5; d_call: -; v_call: TRBV6-4; cdr3_length: 15; clone_size: once; cdr3_aa: CGSSMWVHSNQPQHF; cdr3_nt: TGTGGCAGCAGCATGTGGGTACATAGCAATCAGCCCCAGCATTTT
j_call: TRBJ2-7; d_call: TRBD2; v_call: TRBV12-3/TRBV12-4; cdr3_length: 12; clone_size: many; cdr3_aa: CASSFPGGQPVF; cdr3_nt: TGTGCCAGCAGTTTTCCGGGGGGGCAGCCGGTCTTC
j_call: TRBJ2-7; d_call: -; v_call: TRBV20-1; cdr3_length: 13; clone_size: -; cdr3_aa: CSAPLAGAYDQYF; cdr3_nt: TGCAGTGCGCCACTAGCTGGCGCCTACGATCAGTACTTC
j_call: TRBJ1-2; d_call: -; v_call: TRBV20-1; cdr3_length: 14; clone_size: -; cdr3_aa: CSAPRTETNYGYTF; cdr3_nt: TGCAGTGCTCCGAGGACAGAGACTAACTATGGCTACACCTTC
j_call: TRBJ1-2; d_call: TRBD1; v_call: TRBV12-3/TRBV12-4; cdr3_length: 14; clone_size: few; cdr3_aa: CASSWGMTGGGYTF; cdr3_nt: TGTGCCAGCAGTTGGGGTATGACAGGGGGTGGCTACACCTTC
j_call: TRBJ1-6; d_call: -; v_call: TRBV6-1; cdr3_length: 14; clone_size: -; cdr3_aa: CASSSGRGDSPLHF; cdr3_nt: TGTGCCAGCAGTTCCGGGCGGGGAGATTCACCCCTCCACTTT
j_call: TRBJ2-7; d_call: -; v_call: TRBV2; cdr3_length: 10; clone_size: few; cdr3_aa: CPIGLYEQYF; cdr3_nt: TGTCCCATCGGGCTCTACGAGCAGTACTTC
j_call: TRBJ2-2; d_call: -; v_call: TRBV28; cdr3_length: 13; clone_size: few; cdr3_aa: CASRPPGTGELFF; cdr3_nt: TGTGCCAGCAGACCCCCAGGAACCGGGGAGCTGTTTTTT
j_call: TRBJ2-3; d_call: TRBD2; v_call: TRBV12-3/TRBV12-4; cdr3_length: 19; clone_size: once; cdr3_aa: CASRLSGTSGLLGTDTQYF; cdr3_nt: TGTGCCAGCAGGCTCTCCGGGACTAGCGGCCTCCTGGGCACAGATACGCAGTATTTT
j_call: TRBJ1-2; d_call: -; v_call: TRBV30; cdr3_length: 13; clone_size: medium-sized; cdr3_aa: CAWSVTSYYGYTF; cdr3_nt: TGTGCCTGGAGTGTAACCTCATACTATGGCTACACCTTC
j_call: TRBJ1-3; d_call: -; v_call: TRBV5-1; cdr3_length: 13; clone_size: -; cdr3_aa: CASSLDFRNTIYF; cdr3_nt: TGCGCCAGCAGCTTGGATTTCCGAAACACCATATATTTT
j_call: TRBJ2-4; d_call: -; v_call: TRBV4-1; cdr3_length: 15; clone_size: many; cdr3_aa: CASSQEEGAKNIQYF; cdr3_nt: TGCGCCAGCAGCCAAGAAGAGGGGGCCAAAAACATTCAGTACTTC
j_call: TRBJ2-3; d_call: -; v_call: TRBV25-1; cdr3_length: 14; clone_size: few; cdr3_aa: CASSERWMIDTQYF; cdr3_nt: TGTGCCAGCAGTGAGCGGTGGATGATAGATACGCAGTATTTT
j_call: TRBJ2-2; d_call: -; v_call: TRBV28; cdr3_length: 14; clone_size: many; cdr3_aa: CASSPSSASGELFF; cdr3_nt: TGTGCCAGCAGTCCCTCTAGCGCAAGCGGGGAGCTGTTTTTT
j_call: TRBJ2-1; d_call: -; v_call: TRBV12-3/TRBV12-4; cdr3_length: 17; clone_size: many; cdr3_aa: CASRDPGMWGPYNEQFF; cdr3_nt: TGTGCCAGCAGGGATCCTGGGATGTGGGGCCCCTACAATGAGCAGTTCTTC
j_call: TRBJ2-1; d_call: -; v_call: TRBV6-1; cdr3_length: 14; clone_size: -; cdr3_aa: CASRGGDPYNEQFF; cdr3_nt: TGTGCCAGCAGGGGCGGGGACCCCTACAATGAGCAGTTCTTC
j_call: TRBJ2-7; d_call: -; v_call: TRBV19; cdr3_length: 18; clone_size: -; cdr3_aa: CASSIEVPSKYAQDEQYF; cdr3_nt: TGTGCCAGTAGTATAGAAGTTCCCTCTAAGTACGCACAGGACGAGCAGTACTTC
j_call: TRBJ2-1; d_call: -; v_call: TRBV14; cdr3_length: 16; clone_size: many; cdr3_aa: CASSQFAVYSYNEQFF; cdr3_nt: TGTGCCAGCAGCCAGTTTGCGGTCTACTCCTACAATGAGCAGTTCTTC
j_call: TRBJ2-1; d_call: -; v_call: TRBV7-3; cdr3_length: 13; clone_size: many; cdr3_aa: CASSLGSGAQKFF; cdr3_nt: TGTGCCAGCAGCTTAGGCAGCGGTGCTCAGAAGTTCTTC
j_call: TRBJ1-2; d_call: -; v_call: TRBV6-2/TRBV6-3; cdr3_length: 12; clone_size: -; cdr3_aa: CASSQGTRGYTF; cdr3_nt: TGTGCCAGCAGTCAGGGGACTCGCGGCTACACCTTC
j_call: TRBJ2-1; d_call: -; v_call: TRBV12-3/TRBV12-4; cdr3_length: 14; clone_size: -; cdr3_aa: CASSLIAQQDEQFF; cdr3_nt: TGTGCCAGCAGTTTGATAGCCCAGCAGGATGAGCAGTTCTTC
j_call: TRBJ1-1; d_call: -; v_call: TRBV7-2; cdr3_length: 13; clone_size: many; cdr3_aa: CASSPYLNTEAFF; cdr3_nt: TGTGCCAGCAGCCCCTACTTGAACACTGAAGCTTTCTTT
j_call: TRBJ2-2; d_call: TRBD1; v_call: TRBV4-2; cdr3_length: 17; clone_size: -; cdr3_aa: CASSQTGTGIYGGELFF; cdr3_nt: TGTGCCAGCAGCCAAACCGGGACAGGGATCTATGGCGGGGAGCTGTTTTTT
j_call: TRBJ1-4; d_call: -; v_call: TRBV6-1; cdr3_length: 16; clone_size: medium-sized; cdr3_aa: CASRRSSGGSNEKLFF; cdr3_nt: TGTGCCAGCAGGAGATCGTCGGGTGGTTCTAATGAAAAACTGTTTTTT
j_call: TRBJ2-7; d_call: -; v_call: TRBV6-1; cdr3_length: 14; clone_size: many; cdr3_aa: CASRDLEKRNEQYF; cdr3_nt: TGTGCCAGCAGGGACCTTGAGAAGAGGAACGAGCAGTACTTC
j_call: TRBJ1-5; d_call: -; v_call: TRBV6-1; cdr3_length: 15; clone_size: few; cdr3_aa: CARSLDRISNQPQHF; cdr3_nt: TGTGCCAGAAGTCTTGACAGGATTAGCAATCAGCCCCAGCATTTT
j_call: TRBJ2-7; d_call: -; v_call: TRBV27; cdr3_length: 17; clone_size: medium-sized; cdr3_aa: CASSFTIPQNTYYEQYF; cdr3_nt: TGTGCCAGCAGTTTTACCATTCCGCAAAATACCTACTACGAGCAGTACTTC
j_call: TRBJ1-1; d_call: -; v_call: TRBV6-1; cdr3_length: 14; clone_size: -; cdr3_aa: CGSPYILANTQAFF; cdr3_nt: TGTGGCAGCCCCTACATCCTAGCGAACACTCAAGCTTTCTTT
j_call: TRBJ2-1; d_call: TRBD2; v_call: TRBV27; cdr3_length: 14; clone_size: -; cdr3_aa: CASSPSGRHNEQFF; cdr3_nt: TGTGCCAGCAGTCCTAGCGGGAGGCACAATGAGCAGTTCTTC
j_call: TRBJ2-7; d_call: TRBD1; v_call: TRBV19; cdr3_length: 13; clone_size: many; cdr3_aa: CATMDRSSYEQYF; cdr3_nt: TGTGCCACTATGGACAGGTCCTCCTACGAGCAGTACTTC
j_call: TRBJ1-2; d_call: TRBD1; v_call: TRBV7-3; cdr3_length: 15; clone_size: once; cdr3_aa: CASSLRQGENYGYTF; cdr3_nt: TGTGCCAGCAGCTTAAGGCAGGGGGAGAACTATGGCTACACCTTC
j_call: TRBJ2-1; d_call: -; v_call: TRBV7-2; cdr3_length: 15; clone_size: many; cdr3_aa: CASSLVGTSYDEQFF; cdr3_nt: TGTGCCAGCAGCTTAGTCGGGACAAGCTACGATGAGCAGTTCTTC
j_call: TRBJ2-6; d_call: -; v_call: TRBV20-1; cdr3_length: 17; clone_size: many; cdr3_aa: CSARDLYTYSGANVLTF; cdr3_nt: TGCAGTGCTAGAGATTTATACACTTACTCTGGGGCCAACGTCCTGACTTTC
j_call: TRBJ1-6; d_call: TRBD1; v_call: TRBV20-1; cdr3_length: 16; clone_size: medium-sized; cdr3_aa: CSASAPDRGYNSPLHF; cdr3_nt: TGCAGTGCTAGTGCCCCTGACAGGGGGTACAATTCACCCCTCCACTTT
j_call: TRBJ2-7; d_call: -; v_call: TRBV12-3/TRBV12-4; cdr3_length: 14; clone_size: few; cdr3_aa: CASGLRVLDYDQYF; cdr3_nt: TGTGCCAGCGGGCTCAGGGTGCTGGACTACGATCAGTACTTC
j_call: TRBJ1-4; d_call: TRBD1; v_call: TRBV3-1; cdr3_length: 14; clone_size: medium-sized; cdr3_aa: CASSQLTGDEKLFF; cdr3_nt: TGTGCCAGCAGCCAATTAACAGGGGATGAAAAACTGTTTTTT